This note documents a single T cell receptor (beta chain) sequence. CDR1 SGHTA and CDR2 FQGNSA come from the germline V gene. The CDR3 contains 15 residues. This sample stems from a study of T cells expressing NK-cell markers. TCRdb reprocessed the 5' RACE reads; each CDR3 protein has one entry and no DNA is given. The sample totals about 410,000 distinct CDR3 sequences. Sequenced: blood T cells: a sorted CD56 or NKG2C T cell subset, CD4+ or CD8+ T cells, or bulk PBMC T cells (not recorded which). The rearrangement links TRBV7-2 to TRBJ2-5; TCRdb's D call, TRBD2, is unchecked because there is no DNA. The sequence was collected from a woman in her forties or fifties in good health. The CDR3 is CASSLGAGGKETQYF.